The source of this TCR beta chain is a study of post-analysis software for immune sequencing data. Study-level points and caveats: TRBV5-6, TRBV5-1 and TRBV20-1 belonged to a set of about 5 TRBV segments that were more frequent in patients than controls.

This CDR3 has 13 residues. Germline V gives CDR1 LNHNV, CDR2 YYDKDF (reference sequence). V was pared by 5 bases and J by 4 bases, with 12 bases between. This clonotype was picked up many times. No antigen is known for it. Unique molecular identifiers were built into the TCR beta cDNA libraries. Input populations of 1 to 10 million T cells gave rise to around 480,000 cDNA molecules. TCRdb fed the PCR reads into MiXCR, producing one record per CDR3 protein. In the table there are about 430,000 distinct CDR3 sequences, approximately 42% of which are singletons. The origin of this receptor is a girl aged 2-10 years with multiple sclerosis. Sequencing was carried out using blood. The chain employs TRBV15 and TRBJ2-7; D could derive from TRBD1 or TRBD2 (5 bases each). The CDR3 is CATSPRGGYEQYF. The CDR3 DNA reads TGTGCCACCAGCCCCCGGGGCGGTTACGAGCAGTACTTC. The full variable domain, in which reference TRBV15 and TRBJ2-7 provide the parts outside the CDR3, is DAMVIQNPRYQVTQFGKPVTLSCSQTLNHNVMYWYQQKSSQAPKLLFHYYDKDFNNEADTPDNFQSRRPNTSFCFLDIRSPGLGDTAMYLCATSPRGGYEQYFGPGTRLTVT.